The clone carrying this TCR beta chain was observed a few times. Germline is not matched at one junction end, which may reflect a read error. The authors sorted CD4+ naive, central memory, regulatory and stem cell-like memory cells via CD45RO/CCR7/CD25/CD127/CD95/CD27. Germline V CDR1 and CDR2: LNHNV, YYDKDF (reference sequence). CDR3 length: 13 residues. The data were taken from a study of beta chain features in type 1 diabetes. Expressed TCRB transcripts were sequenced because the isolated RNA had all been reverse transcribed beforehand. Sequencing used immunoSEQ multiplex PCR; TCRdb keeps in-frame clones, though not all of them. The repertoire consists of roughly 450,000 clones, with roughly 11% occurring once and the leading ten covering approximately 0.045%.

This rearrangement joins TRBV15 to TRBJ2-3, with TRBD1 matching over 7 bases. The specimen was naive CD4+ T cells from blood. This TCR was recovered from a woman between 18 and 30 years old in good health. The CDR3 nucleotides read TGTGCCACAGGGACAGTGTTCACAGATAGGCAGTATTTT. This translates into CATGTVFTDRQYF.